Sequencing of this TCR beta chain was carried out in a study of blood T cells in healthy people across ages. This clonotype was observed a few times. Its specificity is not known. Combining a sample-barcoded 5' primer with a J-beta primer mix, a second PCR ran for roughly 7 to 11 cycles. MiXCR was run by TCRdb on the 5' RACE reads, yielding one entry per CDR3 protein. The sample comprises approximately 780,000 distinct CDR3 sequences, under 30% of which are singletons, and about 3% rests with the top ten. The CDR3 is made up of 15 amino acids. V was cut by 5 bases and J by 0 bases, with 14 bases left in between. The germline gives CDR1 DFQATT, CDR2 SNEGSKA (reference sequence). Findings and limits, study-wide: Conclusively comparing naive with antigen-experienced cells was impossible with unsorted PBMCs. Unknown donor CMV status possibly confounded expanded clonotype changes. Estimates of diversity drawn from one million T cells were considered underestimates.

Another study also made use of these data, one on T cells of mothers and their children. That source reports: No clone of persistent microchimeric T cells was detected.

This sequence was found in a boy aged 10-17 years in good health. The chain employs TRBV20-1 and TRBJ2-1, with a weak D call TRBD2 (7 bases). Sequenced sample: blood. The CDR3 DNA reads as TGCAGTGCTGTACAGGGAGGGTACTCCTACAATGAGCAGTTCTTC. Translation gives CSAVQGGYSYNEQFF.